What follows are 11 T cell receptor beta chains derived from one specimen sequenced in a study of identifying expanded T cells in peripheral blood. TCRdb's table, derived via immunoSEQ multiplex PCR, lists solely in-frame clones and lacks some. The table shows 75,000 to 90,000 clones, with about 87% occurring only once. The sequencing input was blood. Source of these receptors: a person between 18 and 69 years old in good health.

This chain uses TRBV18 with TRBJ1-2; D gene unclear. CDR3 length: 13 residues. Germline CDR1 and CDR2: KGHSH and LQKENI. Trimming cost V 2 bases and J 7 bases, with 11 bases left between them. The CDR3: CASSPKESGGYTF. The DNA for the CDR3 is TGTGCCAGCTCACCAAAGGAAAGCGGTGGCTACACCTTC.

The chain joins TRBV6-5 to TRBJ1-3; D gene ambiguous. This CDR3 has 14 residues. Trimming stripped 4 bases from V and 0 bases from J, with 7 bases between. Germline V gene sequence: CDR1 MNHEY, CDR2 SVGAGI. CDR3 sequence: CASSFRGSGNTIYF. The DNA of the CDR3 is TGTGCCAGCAGTTTTCGGGGCTCTGGAAACACCATATATTTT.

In regard to this clone: At one end, the junction sequence differs from germline, possibly due to a read error. The chain is built from TRBV5-4 and TRBJ2-5; no clear D. Per the germline V gene, CDR1 is SGHNT and CDR2 is YYREEE (reference sequence). The CDR3 has 15 amino acids. The CDR3 is CASSQDAAYQETQYF. The CDR3 DNA sequence: TGCGCCAGCAGCCAAGATGCGGCGTACCAAGAGACCCAGTACTTC.

CDR3 nucleotides: TGTGCCAGCAGTTACCGGGACAGGGGCCCCTACGAGCAGTACTTC. Its protein is CASSYRDRGPYEQYF. The genes are TRBV6-5 and TRBJ2-7, with 10 nucleotides matching TRBD1. V dropped 2 bases and J dropped 2; count of bases not matched to a gene: 3. The CDR3 contains 15 residues. Germline loops: CDR1 MNHEY, CDR2 SVGAGI.

The V gene is TRBV19, the J gene TRBJ2-6, with D unclear. Trimming shortened V by 7 bases and J by 1 base, and 5 bases separated the two germline ends. CDR1 is LNHDA, CDR2 SQIVND, per germline (reference sequence). This CDR3 comprises 13 residues. Here the CDR3 DNA reads TGTGCCAGTACCCATTCTGGGGCCAACGTCCTGACTTTC. Its protein product is CASTHSGANVLTF.

This clone was counted a few times. This rearrangement joins TRBV11-3 to TRBJ1-2; the match to TRBD1 covers 7 bases. J was trimmed by 7 bases and V by 5 bases; bases with no gene match: 10. Germline V gene data show CDR1 as SGHNT and CDR2 as YENEEA. The CDR3 consists of 14 residues. The chain's CDR3 is CASSPRQGLSGYTF. The DNA for the CDR3 is TGTGCCAGCAGCCCTCGACAGGGTCTCTCTGGCTACACCTTC. The full variable domain, in which reference TRBV11-3 and TRBJ1-2 provide the parts outside the CDR3, is EAGVVQSPRYKIIEKKQPVAFWCNPISGHNTLYWYLQNLGQGPELLIRYENEEAVDDSQLPKDRFSAERLKGVDSTLKIQPAELGDSAVYLCASSPRQGLSGYTFGSGTRLTVV.

J is TRBJ2-7 and V is TRBV4-3; D gene uncertain. This CDR3 region has 16 residues. Germline lookup yields CDR1 LGHNA and CDR2 YSLEER. V lost 0 bases and J 2 bases, leaving 14 bases between the germline ends. The CDR3: CASSQDTRSNPYEQYF. The CDR3 bases are TGCGCCAGCAGCCAAGATACGAGGAGTAACCCCTACGAGCAGTACTTC.

The chain combines TRBV30 with TRBJ1-1, with D perhaps matching TRBD1 (5 bases). The CDR3 has 13 amino acids. Trimming removed 8 bases at V and 1 base at J, with 14 bases between. Germline loops: CDR1 GTSNPN, CDR2 SVGIG (reference sequence). CDR3 sequence: CASRTGQNTEAFF. CDR3 DNA sequence: TGTGCCAGCCGAACCGGACAGAACACTGAAGCTTTCTTT.

The rearrangement links TRBV9 to TRBJ2-1; 8 bases match TRBD2. Germline V lookup: CDR1 SGDLS, CDR2 YYNGEE. V shed 0 bases, J shed 7 bases, and the junction held 6 bases outside the gene matches. This CDR3 comprises 15 residues. The CDR3 region has the DNA TGTGCCAGCAGCGTAGGAATAGCGGGAAGGAATGAGCAGTTCTTC. It specifies CASSVGIAGRNEQFF. The variable domain in full, completed from reference TRBV9 and TRBJ2-1, reads DSGVTQTPKHLITATGQRVTLRCSPRSGDLSVYWYQQSLDQGLQFLIQYYNGEERAKGNILERFSAQQFPDLHSELNLSSLELGDSALYFCASSVGIAGRNEQFFGPGTRLTVL.

This clone was counted a single time. The V call is TRBV27, the J call TRBJ1-5, with D hard to call. V was trimmed by 6 bases and J by 0 bases, leaving 9 bases between them. The CDR3 is made up of 14 amino acids. Per germline, CDR1 MNHEY and CDR2 SMNVEV (reference sequence). CDR3 DNA: TGTGCCAGCAGCCCGATATATAGCAATCAGCCCCAGCATTTT. Its translation: CASSPIYSNQPQHF.

The rearrangement joins TRBV27 to TRBJ2-2; the match to TRBD2 covers 7 bases. CDR1 and CDR2 from the germline V gene are MNHEY and SMNVEV (reference sequence). The CDR3 has 15 residues. J was trimmed by 7 bases and V by 6 bases; bases with no gene match: 11. The CDR3 DNA follows: TGTGCCAGCAGACTTAGCGGGTCCGGGGTCGGGGAGCTGTTTTTT. Its translation is CASRLSGSGVGELFF.